The next 17 T cell receptor beta chains were all read from a single sample in a study of blood T cells in healthy people across ages. Primers used in a second PCR of about 7 to 12 cycles were a sample-barcoded 5' primer and a J-beta primer mix. One entry per CDR3 protein results from TCRdb running MiXCR on the 5' RACE reads. This sample has under 700,000 distinct CDR3 sequences, with less than 25% found just once. The same data also contributed to another study, on T cells of mothers and their children.

The sequencing sample was made of blood. These receptors originate from a boy between 10 and 17 years old in good health.

This clonotype was seen only a few times. The chain combines TRBV3-1 with TRBJ2-1, with D unresolved. V was clipped by 0 bases and J by 4 bases, with 13 bases between them. The CDR3 is 16 amino acids. From germline, CDR1 is LGHDT and CDR2 YNNKEL (reference sequence). This chain's CDR3 is CASSQEVGLNYNEQFF. CDR3 DNA sequence: TGTGCCAGCAGCCAAGAAGTAGGGTTGAATTACAATGAGCAGTTCTTC.

V usage is TRBV6-2 or TRBV6-3 and J usage is TRBJ2-5; D gene ambiguous. Germline V gives CDR1 MNHEY, CDR2 SVGEGT. The V end lost 7 bases, the J end lost 2 bases, and 17 bases lay between the germline ends. The CDR3 consists of 15 residues. Here the CDR3 reads CASTNLNRAQETQYF. The CDR3 DNA sequence: TGTGCCAGCACTAACCTCAACAGAGCGCAAGAGACCCAGTACTTC.

The chain joins TRBV24-1 to TRBJ2-1, with D possibly being TRBD2 (5 bases). The CDR3 sequence is 16 residues long. Germline V gene lookup returns CDR1 KGHDR and CDR2 SFDVKD. Trimming stripped 6 bases from V and 0 bases from J, with 14 bases between. CDR3 DNA: TGTGCCACCAGTCCGGCGGGTAGAAGCTCCTACAATGAGCAGTTCTTC. It yields the protein CATSPAGRSSYNEQFF.

The genes are TRBV28 and TRBJ1-5, with D possibly matching TRBD1 (5 bases). The V gene's germline CDR1 is MDHEN and CDR2 SYDVKM. The CDR3 extends over 14 amino acids. V gave up 10 bases and J gave up 4 bases, with 17 bases separating them. The CDR3 nucleotides are TGTGCCACCGAGCCAGGGTCCAGGAATCAGCCCCAGCATTTT. Protein: CATEPGSRNQPQHF.

There are many counts of this clonotype. The chain uses TRBV9 and TRBJ2-5; 9 bases match TRBD2. The DNA matches TRBJ2-1 better at its end, which makes the J call doubtful. CDR3 length: 17 residues. Germline CDR1 is SGDLS and CDR2 is YYNGEE. CDR3 sequence reads: CASSALAGTSLSNEQFF. CDR3 coding DNA: TGTGCCAGCAGCGCGCTGGCCGGGACTAGCTTGTCCAATGAGCAGTTCTTC.

This chain uses TRBV6-6 with TRBJ2-1, with 8 bases aligning to TRBD2. The germline V gene encodes CDR1 MNHNY and CDR2 SVGAGI (reference sequence). There are 15 residues in the CDR3. V lost 4 bases and J lost 5; bases outside the gene matches: 7. CDR3 sequence (DNA): TGTGCCAGCAGTTTTATTAGCGGGACTGACAATGAGCAGTTCTTC. The encoded protein is CASSFISGTDNEQFF.

This clonotype was counted at least ten times. The chain has TRBV29-1 and TRBJ2-7, with D tentatively TRBD1 (5 bases). V lost 7 bases to trimming and J lost 4 bases, with 11 bases between them. Germline V gene data show CDR1 as SQVTM and CDR2 as ANQGSEA. The CDR3 length is 11 residues. CDR3 residues: CSASTDYEQYF. Written as DNA, the CDR3 is TGCAGCGCCTCGACAGATTACGAGCAGTACTTC.

The chain combines TRBV2 with TRBJ1-2; 9 nucleotides line up with TRBD1. Germline lookup yields CDR1 SNHLY and CDR2 FYNNEI. The CDR3 is 15 residues long. The junction had 8 bases not matched to a gene; V was cut back by 6 bases and J by 3 bases. CDR3 in DNA: TGTGCCAGCAGAGACCCGACAGGGGGGTACTATGGCTACACCTTC. Amino acids: CASRDPTGGYYGYTF.

J is TRBJ2-2 and V is TRBV7-9; possibly TRBD2 for D (5 bases). V was shortened by 5 bases and J by 5 bases, with 21 bases between the two germline ends. Germline V gene data show CDR1 as SEHNR and CDR2 as FQNEAQ (reference sequence). The CDR3 extends over 17 amino acids. The CDR3 sequence: CASSDIMAASGTGELFF. The CDR3 coding sequence is TGTGCCAGCAGCGACATTATGGCTGCCAGCGGTACCGGGGAGCTGTTTTTT.

V and J are TRBV7-2 and TRBJ2-1; D possibly corresponds to TRBD1 (6 bases). V gave up 5 bases and J gave up 15 bases, with 26 bases separating them. The germline V gene has CDR1 SGHTA and CDR2 FQGNSA. This CDR3 has 15 amino acids. CDR3 sequence reads: CASSMGHLTASPLFF. For the CDR3, the DNA is TGTGCCAGCAGCATGGGACATCTAACGGCCTCACCCCTGTTCTTC.

The chain couples TRBV25-1 to TRBJ1-1; D gene uncertain. This CDR3 contains 14 residues. Germline lookup yields CDR1 MGHDK and CDR2 SYGVNS. Trimming shortened V by 1 base and J by 4 bases, and 10 bases separated the two germline ends. The CDR3, as DNA: TGTGCCAGCAGTGAATCAAGGGTCGGCACTGAAGCTTTCTTT. Its protein product is CASSESRVGTEAFF.

This clonotype was picked up a small number of times. This chain links TRBV7-2 with TRBJ2-3, with 8 positions matching TRBD1. This CDR3 is built from 15 residues. V lost 2 bases and J lost 5; bases outside the gene matches: 6. CDR1 and CDR2 (germline): SGHTA, FQGNSA. For the CDR3, the DNA is TGTGCCAGCAGCTTACGGACAGGGTTTTTAGATACGCAGTATTTT. Protein: CASSLRTGFLDTQYF. Drawing the rest from reference TRBV7-2 and TRBJ2-3, the complete variable domain is GAGVSQSPSNKVTEKGKDVELRCDPISGHTALYWYRQSLGQGLEFLIYFQGNSAPDKSGLPSDRFSAERTGGSVSTLTIQRTQQEDSAVYLCASSLRTGFLDTQYFGPGTRLTVL.

This clonotype came up once. The CDR3 bases are TGTGCCAGCAGCTCCCTGGGGACTAGCGGCTTGGATACGCAGTATTTT. It translates to CASSSLGTSGLDTQYF. The chain links TRBV7-2 to TRBJ2-3, with TRBD2 matching 11 bases. CDR1 and CDR2 from the germline V gene are SGHTA and FQGNSA. Trimming removed 4 bases from V and 6 bases from J; junction bases left unmatched: 9. This CDR3 has 16 residues.

The V call is TRBV20-1, the J call TRBJ2-4, with 7 positions matching TRBD1. Trimming at V came to 5 bases and at J to 6 bases, leaving 7 bases not matched to a gene. The CDR3 length is 13 residues. Germline V lookup: CDR1 DFQATT, CDR2 SNEGSKA (reference sequence). The CDR3 region is CSAQWTGPNIQYF. Written as DNA, the CDR3 is TGCAGTGCTCAGTGGACAGGACCAAACATTCAGTACTTC.

V usage is TRBV5-1 and J usage is TRBJ2-2; TRBD1 matches 7 bases. CDR3 size: 19 residues. Looked up from germline, CDR1 is SGHRS and CDR2 is YFSETQ. Losses at the gene ends were 5 bases for V and 0 bases for J; bases not matched to a gene: 16. The CDR3 nucleotides read TGCGCCAGCAGTCCCAAACGTGGGACAGAGATCGCGAACACCGGGGAGCTGTTTTTT. Its translation: CASSPKRGTEIANTGELFF.

The CDR3, as DNA: TGTGCCAGCAGCTTTAGTAGATCACAAGACAGGGTCTCCTACGAGCAGTACTTC. As protein: CASSFSRSQDRVSYEQYF. The V call is TRBV7-2, the J call TRBJ2-7; 7 bases are a match to TRBD1. With 3 bases clipped from V and 0 bases from J, the junction kept 14 bases outside the gene matches. CDR1 SGHTA and CDR2 FQGNSA come from the germline V gene. The CDR3 is 18 amino acids.

V gene TRBV28 combines with J gene TRBJ1-1; the D is unclear. V lost 6 bases to trimming and J lost 2 bases, with 13 bases between them. This CDR3 has 14 residues. Germline V CDR1 and CDR2: MDHEN, SYDVKM. The CDR3 sequence is CASRPGLNNTEAFF. CDR3 coding DNA: TGTGCCAGCAGACCCGGACTTAACAACACTGAAGCTTTCTTT.